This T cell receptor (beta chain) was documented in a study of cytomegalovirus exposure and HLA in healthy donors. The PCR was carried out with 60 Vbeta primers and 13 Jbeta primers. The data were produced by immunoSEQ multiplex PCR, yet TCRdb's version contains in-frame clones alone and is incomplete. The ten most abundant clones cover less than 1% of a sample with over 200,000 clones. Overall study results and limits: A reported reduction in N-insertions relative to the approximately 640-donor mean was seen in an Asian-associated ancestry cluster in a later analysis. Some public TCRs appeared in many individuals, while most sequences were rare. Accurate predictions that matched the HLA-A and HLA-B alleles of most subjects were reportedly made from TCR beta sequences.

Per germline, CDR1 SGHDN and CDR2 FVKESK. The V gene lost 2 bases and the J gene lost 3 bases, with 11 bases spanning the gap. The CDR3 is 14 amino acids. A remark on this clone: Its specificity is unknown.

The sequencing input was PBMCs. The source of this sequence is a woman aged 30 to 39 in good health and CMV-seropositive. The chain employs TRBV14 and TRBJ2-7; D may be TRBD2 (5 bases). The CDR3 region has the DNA TGTGCCAGCAGCCAACAAGGACTGAACTACGAGCAGTACTTC. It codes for CASSQQGLNYEQYF. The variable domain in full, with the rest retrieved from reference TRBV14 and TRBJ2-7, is EAGVTQFPSHSVIEKGQTVTLRCDPISGHDNLYWYRRVMGKEIKFLLHFVKESKQDESGMPNNRFLAERTGGTYSTLKVQPAELEDSGVYFCASSQQGLNYEQYFGPGTRLTVT.